This TCR beta chain was sequenced for a study of cytomegalovirus exposure and HLA in healthy donors. For the study at large: There were around 100 million unique TCR beta sequences, drawn from about 179 million T cells, in an earlier analysis.

PCR was performed using 60 Vbeta and 13 Jbeta primers. Sequenced by immunoSEQ multiplex PCR; TCRdb stores in-frame clones only, minus some. The profile shows approximately 110,000 clones, 67% of them singletons. Between the trimmed V and J ends, which lost 8 bases and 1 base, there was a span of 14 bases. CDR3 size: 14 residues. The germline gives CDR1 LNHNV, CDR2 YYDKDF (reference sequence). This TCR was sampled from a man younger than 35 in good health and CMV-seropositive. The chain combines TRBV15 with TRBJ2-5, with D possibly TRBD1 on 5 matching bases. The sample taken for sequencing was PBMCs. The CDR3, as DNA: TGTGCCACCGCCGGACATACCGTCCAAGAGACCCAGTACTTC. Encoded protein: CATAGHTVQETQYF.